This TCR beta chain was obtained from a study of follicular helper T cells after annual influenza vaccination. The time point here: 2015-2016 season, 7 days after influenza vaccination. V lost 5 bases to trimming and J lost 11 bases, with 21 bases between them. There are 14 residues in the CDR3. The germline V gene has CDR1 MDHEN and CDR2 SYDVKM. TCRdb keeps only in-frame clones here, not all; method: immunoSEQ multiplex PCR. The sample yields about 6,000 clones, 84% seen once. This specimen was CXCR5+ CD38- circulating T follicular helper cells from blood, taken 7 days after influenza vaccination. Subset here: circulating Tfh, non-naive CD4+CXCR5+PD-1+ (ICOS+CD38+ or ICOS-CD38-). The sequence came from an adult who received the influenza vaccine. V and J are TRBV28 and TRBJ1-1; perhaps TRBD1 as D (6 bases). The CDR3 coding sequence is TGTGCCAGCAGTACCACAAGCTCGGGGGGCGGCGCTTTCTTT. It codes for CASSTTSSGGGAFF.